Each of the 23 T cell receptor beta chains below was sequenced from the same sample in a study of T cell responses to AZD1222 COVID-19 vaccine. Only in-frame clones appear in the TCRdb table, and some are missing; sequencing was by immunoSEQ multiplex PCR. The sample carries about 78,000 clones, 65% to 85% recorded once. The sequenced sample was peripheral blood, obtained on day 0 of AZD1222 vaccination. Source of these receptors: an adult in good health.

The CDR3 region is CASSLVYSQPQHF. In nucleotides, the CDR3 is TGTGCCAGCAGCTTAGTCTACAGTCAGCCCCAGCATTTT. The gene calls are TRBV7-2 and TRBJ1-5; D not certain. The V gene lost 1 base and the J gene lost 6 bases, with 7 bases spanning the gap. The V gene's germline CDR1 is SGHTA and CDR2 FQGNSA. This CDR3 is 13 amino acids long.

The V gene is TRBV9, the J gene TRBJ1-5, with D hard to call. Trimming pared 4 bases from V and 0 bases from J, leaving 11 bases between. CDR1 and CDR2 from the germline V gene are SGDLS and YYNGEE. The CDR3 has 15 amino acids. CDR3 coding DNA: TGTGCCAGCAGCCCGCGGAAGACTAGCAATCAGCCCCAGCATTTT. Translation: CASSPRKTSNQPQHF.

CDR3 sequence (DNA): TGTGCCAGCAGCTTATCGGGGACAGCCGATGAAAAACTGTTTTTT. It codes for CASSLSGTADEKLFF. The chain has TRBV7-2 and TRBJ1-4, with TRBD1 identical over 7 bases. Germline V gene sequence: CDR1 SGHTA, CDR2 FQGNSA. This CDR3 comprises 15 residues. The V and J ends lost 2 bases and 6 bases, in that order; junction bases with no gene match: 6. The whole variable domain, remainder taken from reference TRBV7-2 and TRBJ1-4, is GAGVSQSPSNKVTEKGKDVELRCDPISGHTALYWYRQSLGQGLEFLIYFQGNSAPDKSGLPSDRFSAERTGGSVSTLTIQRTQQEDSAVYLCASSLSGTADEKLFFGSGTQLSVL.

The genes are TRBV6-2 or TRBV6-3 and TRBJ1-2; D gene uncertain. The CDR3 runs to 13 residues. The germline gives CDR1 MNHEY, CDR2 SVGEGT. Trimming left V 6 bases short and J 4 bases short, with 12 bases between. CDR3 sequence (DNA): TGTGCCAGCAGCGAGGGAGGTCCCTATGGCTACACCTTC. It codes for CASSEGGPYGYTF.

The chain carries TRBV4-3 and TRBJ2-7, with D possibly TRBD2 on 5 matching bases. V lost 4 bases, J lost 7 bases, and 23 bases lay in between. CDR3 length: 16 residues. Germline loops: CDR1 LGHNA, CDR2 YSLEER. The CDR3 loop reads CASSPALLGGSGEQYF. The CDR3 region has the DNA TGCGCCAGCAGCCCAGCGCTCTTAGGAGGAAGTGGGGAGCAGTACTTC.

By share, this clone counts as medium-sized (0.01 to 0.1%). The V and J genes are TRBV5-4 and TRBJ2-1, with TRBD2 identical over 10 bases. Trimming took 0 bases from V and 8 from J; bases not matched to a gene: 11. CDR1 and CDR2 (germline): SGHNT, YYREEE (reference sequence). CDR3 length: 17 residues. The CDR3 DNA is TGTGCCAGCAGCTTGGGGCTAGCGGGAGTTTATTACGATGAGCAGTTCTTC. This translates into CASSLGLAGVYYDEQFF.

The chain links TRBV3-1 (or the pseudogene TRBV3-2) to TRBJ2-3, with TRBD1 identical over 11 bases. The CDR3 has 16 residues. The germline gives CDR1 LGHDT, CDR2 YNNKEL (reference sequence). V shed 4 bases and J 4 bases; nucleotides not matched to a gene: 7. As DNA, the CDR3 is TGTGCCAGCAGCCGCATCCCGGGACAGGGGGCAGATACGCAGTATTTT. Translation: CASSRIPGQGADTQYF.

This chain links TRBV6-2 or TRBV6-3 with TRBJ1-5; D may be TRBD1 (6 bases). Germline CDR1 is MNHEY and CDR2 is SVGEGT. Trimming shortened V by 2 bases and J by 6 bases, and 17 bases separated the two germline ends. The CDR3 is made up of 16 amino acids. For the CDR3, the DNA is TGTGCCAGCAGTTACCCCAGGGGCCCCCGAGGTCAGCCCCAGCATTTT. Residues: CASSYPRGPRGQPQHF.

The genes are TRBV5-4 and TRBJ2-3, with D hard to call. The CDR3 contains 17 residues. Germline CDR1 reads SGHNT; CDR2 reads YYREEE (reference sequence). Trimming left V 4 bases short and J 0 bases short, with 18 bases between. This CDR3 reads CASSAPFSAPSTDTQYF. DNA of the CDR3: TGTGCCAGCAGCGCACCCTTCTCTGCGCCTAGCACAGATACGCAGTATTTT.

The chain links TRBV27 to TRBJ1-1, with D perhaps matching TRBD1 (6 bases). V was shortened by 1 base and J by 0 bases, with 15 bases between the two germline ends. The CDR3 length is 17 residues. CDR1 MNHEY and CDR2 SMNVEV come from the germline V gene (reference sequence). The DNA for the CDR3 is TGTGCCAGCAGTTTATTAGGTCGGGGGGCAATGAACACTGAAGCTTTCTTT. Protein product: CASSLLGRGAMNTEAFF.

The chain is built from TRBV7-9 and TRBJ1-4; maybe TRBD1 (6 bases). The V and J ends lost 4 bases and 6 bases respectively, with 12 bases between them. Germline lookup yields CDR1 SEHNR and CDR2 FQNEAQ (reference sequence). The CDR3 totals 14 residues. The CDR3 protein is CASSSHRVDEKLFF. The CDR3 DNA reads as TGTGCCAGCAGCTCACACAGGGTCGATGAAAAACTGTTTTTT.

The V gene is TRBV6-6, the J gene TRBJ1-6; no definite D call. This CDR3 is built from 12 residues. Between the trimmed V and J ends, which lost 7 bases and 7 bases, there was a span of 8 bases. Germline V gives CDR1 MNHNY, CDR2 SVGAGI (reference sequence). DNA for the CDR3: TGTGCCAGCACCTCAGGAAATTCACCCCTCCACTTT. Translation gives CASTSGNSPLHF.

The genes are TRBV19 and TRBJ2-7, with 7 bases fitting TRBD2. Per the germline V gene, CDR1 is LNHDA and CDR2 is SQIVND (reference sequence). The CDR3 extends over 12 amino acids. The junction had 5 bases not matched to a gene; V was cut back by 6 bases and J by 6 bases. The CDR3 region is CASRSGVSEQYF. As DNA, the CDR3 is TGTGCCAGTAGAAGCGGGGTCTCCGAGCAGTACTTC. Supplemented by reference TRBV19 and TRBJ2-7, the full variable domain reads DGGITQSPKYLFRKEGQNVTLSCEQNLNHDAMYWYRQDPGQGLRLIYYSQIVNDFQKGDIAEGYSVSREKKESFPLTVTSAQKNPTAFYLCASRSGVSEQYFGPGTRLTVT.

About this clone: Germline and junction disagree at one end, which may indicate a read error. This sequence joins TRBV7-7 and TRBJ1-6; unclear D gene. This CDR3 has 14 residues. Germline assignment: CDR1 SSHAT and CDR2 FNYEAQ (reference sequence). The CDR3 bases are TGTGCTAGCAGCTTAGGCCCTGTTAATTCACCCCTCCACTTT. Protein product: CASSLGPVNSPLHF.

On this clone itself: Other DNA sequences in the sample encode the same CDR3. CDR3 DNA: TGTGCCAGCAGTGACTCGACTAGCGGGGGGGCCGATACGCAGTATTTT. Protein sequence: CASSDSTSGGADTQYF. The rearrangement joins TRBV6-4 to TRBJ2-3, with 14 bases aligning to TRBD2. After removal of 0 bases from V and 6 bases from J, the junction contained 2 bases not matched to a gene. CDR3 length: 16 amino acids. Germline V lookup: CDR1 MRHNA, CDR2 SNTAGT.

CDR3 region: CASSLGSSTDTQYF. The CDR3 DNA follows: TGTGCCAGTAGTCTTGGCTCTAGCACAGATACGCAGTATTTT. The chain carries TRBV19 and TRBJ2-3; no reliable D call. Germline V lookup: CDR1 LNHDA, CDR2 SQIVND (reference sequence). V lost 5 bases to trimming and J lost 0 bases, with 9 bases between them. CDR3 length: 14 amino acids.

This clone was seen a handful of times. The same CDR3 is also encoded by other DNA sequences in this sample. This chain connects TRBV12-3 or TRBV12-4 to TRBJ1-5; D gene uncertain. V lost 3 bases, J lost 0 bases, and 3 bases lay in between. The CDR3 consists of 13 residues. The CDR3 nucleotides read TGTGCCAGCAGTTTTGGTAGCAATCAGCCCCAGCATTTT. This encodes CASSFGSNQPQHF.

The chain links TRBV9 to TRBJ2-3, with TRBD1 matching over 9 bases. J was trimmed by 6 bases and V by 0 bases; bases with no gene match: 11. The CDR3 extends over 17 amino acids. Germline V CDR1 and CDR2: SGDLS, YYNGEE. CDR3 region: CASSVGDRGLSTDTQYF. The CDR3 DNA is TGTGCCAGCAGCGTAGGTGACAGGGGGTTAAGTACGGATACGCAGTATTTT.

This clone was observed a few times. This chain connects TRBV7-2 to TRBJ1-1; D perhaps matches TRBD1 (6 bases). CDR3 size: 17 residues. Between the trimmed V and J ends, which lost 4 bases and 4 bases, there was a span of 22 bases. Germline CDR1 and CDR2: SGHTA and FQGNSA. CDR3 loop: CASSSTLDLGAFTEAFF. CDR3 bases: TGTGCCAGCAGCTCGACCCTTGACTTGGGGGCGTTCACTGAAGCTTTCTTT.

This clone was found once. The rearrangement links TRBV10-2 to TRBJ1-3; maybe TRBD1 (6 bases). Germline V gives CDR1 WSHSY, CDR2 SAAADI. Trimming took 2 bases from V and 0 from J, leaving 17 bases between them. The CDR3 consists of 18 residues. The CDR3 DNA is TGCGCCAGCAGTGAGGGGGGGCAGGATTATCCCTCTGGAAACACCATATATTTT. Its protein is CASSEGGQDYPSGNTIYF.

The chain joins TRBV5-1 to TRBJ2-3, with 8 bases aligning to TRBD2. V shed 4 bases and J 1 base; nucleotides not matched to a gene: 11. Germline CDR1 and CDR2: SGHRS and YFSETQ. The CDR3 runs to 17 residues. This CDR3 is CASSAGFGAGGTDTQYF. The CDR3 DNA follows: TGCGCCAGCAGCGCTGGCTTTGGAGCGGGGGGCACAGATACGCAGTATTTT.

A single count supports this clone. The rearrangement joins TRBV6-2 or TRBV6-3 to TRBJ2-3, with D perhaps TRBD1 (5 bases). V was cut by 6 bases and J by 3 bases, with 7 bases left in between. The CDR3 spans 12 residues. Germline V CDR1 and CDR2: MNHEY, SVGEGT. CDR3: CASSQGTDTQYF. Written as DNA, the CDR3 is TGTGCCAGCAGCCAGGGTACAGATACGCAGTATTTT.

This chain joins TRBV5-5 and TRBJ1-6, with D unresolved. Deletions cut 5 bases from V and 0 bases from J, with 9 bases between. This CDR3 contains 15 residues. Per the germline V gene, CDR1 is SGHKS and CDR2 is YYEKEE (reference sequence). The CDR3 spells CASRWTYSYNSPLHF. CDR3 nucleotide sequence: TGTGCCAGCAGGTGGACCTACTCCTATAATTCACCCCTCCACTTT.